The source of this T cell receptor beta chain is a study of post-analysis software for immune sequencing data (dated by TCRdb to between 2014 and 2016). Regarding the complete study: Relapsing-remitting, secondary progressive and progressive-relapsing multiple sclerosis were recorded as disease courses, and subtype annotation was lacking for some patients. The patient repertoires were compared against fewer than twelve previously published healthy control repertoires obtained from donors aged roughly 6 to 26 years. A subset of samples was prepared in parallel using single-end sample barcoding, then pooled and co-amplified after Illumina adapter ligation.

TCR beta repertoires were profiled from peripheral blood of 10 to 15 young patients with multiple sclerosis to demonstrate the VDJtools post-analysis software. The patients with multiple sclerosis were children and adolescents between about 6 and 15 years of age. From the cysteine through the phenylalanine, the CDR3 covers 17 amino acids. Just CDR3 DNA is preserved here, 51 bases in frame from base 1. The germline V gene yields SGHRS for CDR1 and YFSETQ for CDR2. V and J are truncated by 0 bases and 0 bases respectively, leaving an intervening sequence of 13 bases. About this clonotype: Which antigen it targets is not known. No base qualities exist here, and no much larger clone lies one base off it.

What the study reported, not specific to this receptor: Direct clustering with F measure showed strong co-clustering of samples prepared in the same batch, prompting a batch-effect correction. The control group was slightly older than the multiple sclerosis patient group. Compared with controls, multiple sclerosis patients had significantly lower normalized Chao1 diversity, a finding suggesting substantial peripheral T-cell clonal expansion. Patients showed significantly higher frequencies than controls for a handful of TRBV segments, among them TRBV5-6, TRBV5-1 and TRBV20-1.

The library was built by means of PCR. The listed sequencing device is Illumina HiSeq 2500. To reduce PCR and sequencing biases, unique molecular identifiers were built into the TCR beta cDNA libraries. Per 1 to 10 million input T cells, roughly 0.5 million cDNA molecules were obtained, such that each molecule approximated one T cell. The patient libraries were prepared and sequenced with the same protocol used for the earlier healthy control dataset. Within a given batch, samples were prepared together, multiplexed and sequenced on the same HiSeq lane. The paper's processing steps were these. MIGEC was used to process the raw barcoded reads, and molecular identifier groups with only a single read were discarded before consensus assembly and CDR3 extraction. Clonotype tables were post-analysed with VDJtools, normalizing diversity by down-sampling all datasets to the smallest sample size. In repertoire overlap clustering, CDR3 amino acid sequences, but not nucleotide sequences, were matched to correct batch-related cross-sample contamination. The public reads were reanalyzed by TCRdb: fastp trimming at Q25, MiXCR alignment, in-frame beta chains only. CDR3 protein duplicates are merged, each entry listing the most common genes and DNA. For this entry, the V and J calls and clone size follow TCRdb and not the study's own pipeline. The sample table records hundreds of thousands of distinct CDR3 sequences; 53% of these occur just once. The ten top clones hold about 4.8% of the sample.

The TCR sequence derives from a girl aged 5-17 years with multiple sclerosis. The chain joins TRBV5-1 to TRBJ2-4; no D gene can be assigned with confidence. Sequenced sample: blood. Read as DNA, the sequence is TGCGCCAGCAGCTTGGCCTCCGCACAGCTAGCCAAAAACATTCAGTACTTC. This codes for CASSLASAQLAKNIQYF. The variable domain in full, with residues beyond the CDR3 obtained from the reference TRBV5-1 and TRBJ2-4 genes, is KAGVTQTPRYLIKTRGQQVTLSCSPISGHRSVSWYQQTPGQGLQFLFEYFSETQRNKGNFPGRFSGRQFSNSRSEMNVSTLELGDSALYLCASSLASAQLAKNIQYFGAGTRLSVL.